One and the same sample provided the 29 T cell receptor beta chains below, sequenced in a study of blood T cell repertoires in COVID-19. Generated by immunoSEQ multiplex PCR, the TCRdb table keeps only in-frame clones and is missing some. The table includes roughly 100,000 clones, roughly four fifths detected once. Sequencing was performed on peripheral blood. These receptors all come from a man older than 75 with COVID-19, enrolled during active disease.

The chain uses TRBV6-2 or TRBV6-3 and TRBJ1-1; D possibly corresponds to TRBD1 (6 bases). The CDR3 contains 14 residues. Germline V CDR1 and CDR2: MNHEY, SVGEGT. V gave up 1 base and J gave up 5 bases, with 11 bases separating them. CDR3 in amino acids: CASSYYRVGTEAFF. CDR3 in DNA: TGTGCCAGCAGTTACTACAGGGTTGGTACTGAAGCTTTCTTT.

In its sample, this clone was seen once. As DNA, the CDR3 is TGTGCCAGCAGCTTATGGCGGCGGGAAGGGGACGAGCAGTTCTTC. Protein: CASSLWRREGDEQFF. V gene TRBV7-6 combines with J gene TRBJ2-1; D is perhaps TRBD2 (6 bases). The germline V and J ends were trimmed by 2 bases and 10 bases, with 18 bases remaining between them. CDR1 and CDR2 (germline): SGHVS, FNYEAQ. This CDR3 comprises 15 residues.

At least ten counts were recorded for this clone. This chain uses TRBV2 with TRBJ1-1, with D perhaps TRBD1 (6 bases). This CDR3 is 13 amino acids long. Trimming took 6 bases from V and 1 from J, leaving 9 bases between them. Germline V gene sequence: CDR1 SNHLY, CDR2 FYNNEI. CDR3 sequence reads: CASRKQGNTEAFF. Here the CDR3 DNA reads TGTGCCAGCAGGAAACAGGGGAACACTGAAGCTTTCTTT.

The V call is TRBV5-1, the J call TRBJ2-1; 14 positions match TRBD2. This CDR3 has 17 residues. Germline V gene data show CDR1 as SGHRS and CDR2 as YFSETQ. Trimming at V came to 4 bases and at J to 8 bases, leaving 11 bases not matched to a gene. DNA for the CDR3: TGCGCCAGCAGCCCCCCTGGGACTAGCGGGAGTCCCCATGAGCAGTTCTTC. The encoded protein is CASSPPGTSGSPHEQFF.

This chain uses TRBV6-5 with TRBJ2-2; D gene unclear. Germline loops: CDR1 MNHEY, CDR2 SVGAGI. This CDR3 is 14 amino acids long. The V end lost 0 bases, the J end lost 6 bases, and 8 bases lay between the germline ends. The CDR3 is CASSYSNSPGELFF. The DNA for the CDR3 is TGTGCCAGCAGTTACTCGAATAGCCCCGGGGAGCTGTTTTTT.

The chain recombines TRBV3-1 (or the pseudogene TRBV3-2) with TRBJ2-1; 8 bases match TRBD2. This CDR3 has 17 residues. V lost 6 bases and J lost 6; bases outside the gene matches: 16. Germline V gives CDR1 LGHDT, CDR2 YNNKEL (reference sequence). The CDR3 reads CASRPGLGNEGGNEQFF. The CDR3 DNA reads TGTGCCAGCAGACCGGGACTAGGGAACGAAGGGGGCAATGAGCAGTTCTTC.

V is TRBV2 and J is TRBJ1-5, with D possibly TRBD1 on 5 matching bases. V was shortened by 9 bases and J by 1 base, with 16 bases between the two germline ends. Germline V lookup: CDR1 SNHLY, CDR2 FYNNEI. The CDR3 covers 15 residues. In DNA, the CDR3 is TGTGCCAGTCGTCGGGGGTTTGAAAGCAATCAGCCCCAGCATTTT. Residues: CASRRGFESNQPQHF.

The chain's CDR3 is CASSLGLAGAADTQYF. For the CDR3, the DNA is TGCGCCAGCAGCTTGGGACTAGCGGGAGCGGCAGATACGCAGTATTTT. This chain connects TRBV5-1 to TRBJ2-3, with 12 bases identical to TRBD2. The CDR3 length is 16 residues. The germline V gene encodes CDR1 SGHRS and CDR2 YFSETQ. V was pared by 0 bases and J by 4 bases, with 3 bases of the junction left unmatched.

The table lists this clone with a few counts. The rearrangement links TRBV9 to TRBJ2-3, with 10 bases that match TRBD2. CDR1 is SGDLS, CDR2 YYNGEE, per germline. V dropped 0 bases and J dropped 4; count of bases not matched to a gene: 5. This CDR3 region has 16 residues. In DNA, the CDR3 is TGTGCCAGCAGCGTAGGGGGGACTAGCGCAGCAGATACGCAGTATTTT. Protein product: CASSVGGTSAADTQYF.

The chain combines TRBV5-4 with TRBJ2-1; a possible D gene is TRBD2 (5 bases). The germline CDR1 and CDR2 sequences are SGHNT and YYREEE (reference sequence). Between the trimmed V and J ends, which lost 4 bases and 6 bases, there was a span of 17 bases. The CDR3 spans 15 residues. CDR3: CASSPKGLEGNEQFF. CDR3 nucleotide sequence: TGTGCCAGCAGCCCAAAAGGACTCGAGGGCAATGAGCAGTTCTTC.

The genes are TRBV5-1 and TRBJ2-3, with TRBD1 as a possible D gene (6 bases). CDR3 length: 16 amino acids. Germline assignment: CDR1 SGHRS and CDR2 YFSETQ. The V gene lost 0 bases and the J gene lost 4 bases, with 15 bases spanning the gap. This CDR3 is CASSLALRGASDTQYF. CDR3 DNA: TGCGCCAGCAGCTTGGCCCTCAGGGGCGCTTCAGATACGCAGTATTTT.

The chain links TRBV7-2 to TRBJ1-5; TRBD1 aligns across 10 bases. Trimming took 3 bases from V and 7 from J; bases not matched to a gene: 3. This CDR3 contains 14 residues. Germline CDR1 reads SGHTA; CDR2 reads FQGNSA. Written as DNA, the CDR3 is TGTGCCAGCAGCTTGACAGGGGGCCGACAGCCCCAGCATTTT. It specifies CASSLTGGRQPQHF.

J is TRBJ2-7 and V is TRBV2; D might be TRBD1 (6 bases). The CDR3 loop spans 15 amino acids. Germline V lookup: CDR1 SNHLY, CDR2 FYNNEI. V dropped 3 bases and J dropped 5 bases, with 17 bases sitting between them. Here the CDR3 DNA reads TGTGCCAGCAGTGAGTTGGTAGGGGGTGGAGACGAGCAGTACTTC. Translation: CASSELVGGGDEQYF.

DNA of the CDR3: TGTGCCTGGAGTCTGGGACACTCTCAAGAGACCCAGTACTTC. Encoded protein: CAWSLGHSQETQYF. The chain uses TRBV30 and TRBJ2-5; D possibly corresponds to TRBD1 (6 bases). Trimming shortened V by 2 bases and J by 2 bases, and 12 bases separated the two germline ends. Per the germline V gene, CDR1 is GTSNPN and CDR2 is SVGIG (reference sequence). CDR3 length equals 14 residues.

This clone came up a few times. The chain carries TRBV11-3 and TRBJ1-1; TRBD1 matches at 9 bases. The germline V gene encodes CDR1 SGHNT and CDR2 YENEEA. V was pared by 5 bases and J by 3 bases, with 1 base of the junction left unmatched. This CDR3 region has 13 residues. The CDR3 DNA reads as TGTGCCAGCAGCCGGACAGGGGACACTGAAGCTTTCTTT. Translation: CASSRTGDTEAFF.

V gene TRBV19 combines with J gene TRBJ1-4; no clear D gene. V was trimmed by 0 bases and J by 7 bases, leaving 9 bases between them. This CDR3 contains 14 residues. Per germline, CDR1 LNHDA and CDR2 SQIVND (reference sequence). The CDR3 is CASSIDARGEKLFF. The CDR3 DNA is TGTGCCAGTAGTATAGATGCACGAGGTGAAAAACTGTTTTTT.

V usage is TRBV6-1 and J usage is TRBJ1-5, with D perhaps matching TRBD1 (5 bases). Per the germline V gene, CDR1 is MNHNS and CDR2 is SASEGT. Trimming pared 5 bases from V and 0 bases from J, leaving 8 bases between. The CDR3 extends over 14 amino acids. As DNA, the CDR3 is TGTGCCAGCAGTCAGGGCGATAGCAATCAGCCCCAGCATTTT. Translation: CASSQGDSNQPQHF.

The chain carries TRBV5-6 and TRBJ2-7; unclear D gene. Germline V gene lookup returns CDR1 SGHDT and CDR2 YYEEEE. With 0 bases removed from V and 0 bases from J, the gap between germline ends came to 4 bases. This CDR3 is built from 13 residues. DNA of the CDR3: TGTGCCAGCAGCTTGGATCACTCCTACGAGCAGTACTTC. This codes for CASSLDHSYEQYF.

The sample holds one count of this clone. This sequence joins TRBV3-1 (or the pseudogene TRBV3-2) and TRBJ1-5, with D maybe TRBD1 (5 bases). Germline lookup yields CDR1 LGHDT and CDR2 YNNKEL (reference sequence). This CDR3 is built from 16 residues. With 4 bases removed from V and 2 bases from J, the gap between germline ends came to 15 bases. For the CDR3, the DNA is TGTGCCAGCAGCCCCAAGGCGGGGGTGGGCAATCAGCCCCAGCATTTT. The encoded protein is CASSPKAGVGNQPQHF.

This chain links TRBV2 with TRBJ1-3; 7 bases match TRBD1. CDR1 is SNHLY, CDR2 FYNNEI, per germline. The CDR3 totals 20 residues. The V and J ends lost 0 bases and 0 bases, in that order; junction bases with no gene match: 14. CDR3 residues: CASSEALRRPGQPSGNTIYF. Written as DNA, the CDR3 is TGTGCCAGCAGTGAAGCGCTTCGGAGGCCGGGACAGCCCTCTGGAAACACCATATATTTT.

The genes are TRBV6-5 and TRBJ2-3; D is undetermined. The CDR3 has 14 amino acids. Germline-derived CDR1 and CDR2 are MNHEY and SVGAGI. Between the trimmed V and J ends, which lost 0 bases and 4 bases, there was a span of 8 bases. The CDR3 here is CASSYSRQPDTQYF. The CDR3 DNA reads TGTGCCAGCAGTTACTCGAGGCAGCCAGATACGCAGTATTTT.

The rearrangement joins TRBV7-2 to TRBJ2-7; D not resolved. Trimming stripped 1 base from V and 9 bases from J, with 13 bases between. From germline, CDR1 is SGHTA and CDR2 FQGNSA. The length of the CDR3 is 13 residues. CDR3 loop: CASSLESSQVQYF. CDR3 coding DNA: TGTGCCAGCAGCTTAGAGAGTTCTCAGGTGCAGTACTTC. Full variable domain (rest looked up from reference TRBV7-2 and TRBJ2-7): GAGVSQSPSNKVTEKGKDVELRCDPISGHTALYWYRQSLGQGLEFLIYFQGNSAPDKSGLPSDRFSAERTGGSVSTLTIQRTQQEDSAVYLCASSLESSQVQYFGPGTRLTVT.

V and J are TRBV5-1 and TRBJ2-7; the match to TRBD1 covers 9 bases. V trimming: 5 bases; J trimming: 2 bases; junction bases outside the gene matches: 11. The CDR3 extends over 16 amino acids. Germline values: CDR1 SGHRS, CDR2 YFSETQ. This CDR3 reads CASSVRPGQGTYEQYF. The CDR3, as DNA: TGCGCCAGCAGTGTACGACCGGGACAGGGCACCTACGAGCAGTACTTC.

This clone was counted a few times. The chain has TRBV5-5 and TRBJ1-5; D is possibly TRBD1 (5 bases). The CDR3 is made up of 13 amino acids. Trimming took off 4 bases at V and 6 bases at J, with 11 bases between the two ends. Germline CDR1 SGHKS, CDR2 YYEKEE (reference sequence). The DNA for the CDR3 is TGTGCCAGCAGCCCAGCCCAGGGTCAGCCCCAGCATTTT. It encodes CASSPAQGQPQHF.

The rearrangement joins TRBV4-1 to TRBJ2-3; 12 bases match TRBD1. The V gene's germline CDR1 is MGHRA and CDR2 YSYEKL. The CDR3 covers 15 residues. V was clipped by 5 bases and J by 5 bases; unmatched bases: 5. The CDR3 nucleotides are TGCGCCAGCAGCAAAGGGACAGGGGGCAGAGATACGCAGTATTTT. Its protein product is CASSKGTGGRDTQYF.

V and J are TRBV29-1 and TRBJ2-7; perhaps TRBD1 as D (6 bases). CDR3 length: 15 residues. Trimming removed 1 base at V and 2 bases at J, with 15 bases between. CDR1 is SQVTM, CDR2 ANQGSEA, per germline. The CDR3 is CSVEGTAVNTYEQYF. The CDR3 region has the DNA TGCAGCGTTGAAGGGACAGCCGTTAATACCTACGAGCAGTACTTC.

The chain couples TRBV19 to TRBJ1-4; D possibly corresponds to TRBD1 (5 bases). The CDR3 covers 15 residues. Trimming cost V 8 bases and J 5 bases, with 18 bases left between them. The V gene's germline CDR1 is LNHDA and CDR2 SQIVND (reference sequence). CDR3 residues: CASGRFQGGNEKLFF. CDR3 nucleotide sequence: TGTGCCAGTGGACGCTTTCAGGGAGGCAATGAAAAACTGTTTTTT.

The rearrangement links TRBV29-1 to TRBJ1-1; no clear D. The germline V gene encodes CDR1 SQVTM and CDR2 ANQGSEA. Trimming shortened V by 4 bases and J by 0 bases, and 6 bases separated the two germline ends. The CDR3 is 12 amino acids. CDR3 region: CSVVAMNTEAFF. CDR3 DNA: TGCAGCGTTGTAGCAATGAACACTGAAGCTTTCTTT.

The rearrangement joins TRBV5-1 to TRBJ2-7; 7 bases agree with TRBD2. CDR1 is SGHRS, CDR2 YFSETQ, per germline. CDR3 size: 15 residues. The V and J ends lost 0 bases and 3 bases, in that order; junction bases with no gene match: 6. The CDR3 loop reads CASSLAGRESYEQYF. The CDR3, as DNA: TGCGCCAGCAGCTTGGCCGGGCGGGAGAGCTACGAGCAGTACTTC.